Sequencing of this TCR beta chain was carried out in a study of cytomegalovirus exposure and HLA in healthy donors. Study results and limitations: There were 150 to 200 TCR beta chains listed as cytomegalovirus-associated. Presence/absence analyses treated sequencing depth as roughly uniform across donors.

Comment on this clone: Its antigen is unidentified.

The PCR was carried out with 60 Vbeta primers and 13 Jbeta primers. The protocol was immunoSEQ multiplex PCR, while the TCRdb copy is restricted to in-frame clones and leaves out a portion. The sample shows 150,000 or so clones, roughly 75% of them seen only once. The sample taken for sequencing was PBMCs. The source of this sequence is a female donor in good health and CMV-seronegative.

CDR3 residues: CASSEAGGGKLFF. The CDR3, as DNA: TGTGCCAGCAGTGAAGCGGGGGGTGGAAAACTGTTTTTT. V usage is TRBV2 and J usage is TRBJ1-4, with D possibly matching TRBD1 (5 bases). V lost 0 bases and J 10 bases, leaving 9 bases between the germline ends. CDR3 size: 13 residues. In germline, CDR1 is SNHLY, CDR2 FYNNEI. The entire variable domain, with the rest obtained from reference TRBV2 and TRBJ1-4, is as follows: EPEVTQTPSHQVTQMGQEVILRCVPISNHLYFYWYRQILGQKVEFLVSFYNNEISEKSEIFDDQFSVERPDGSNFTLKIRSTKLEDSAMYFCASSEAGGGKLFFGSGTQLSVL.